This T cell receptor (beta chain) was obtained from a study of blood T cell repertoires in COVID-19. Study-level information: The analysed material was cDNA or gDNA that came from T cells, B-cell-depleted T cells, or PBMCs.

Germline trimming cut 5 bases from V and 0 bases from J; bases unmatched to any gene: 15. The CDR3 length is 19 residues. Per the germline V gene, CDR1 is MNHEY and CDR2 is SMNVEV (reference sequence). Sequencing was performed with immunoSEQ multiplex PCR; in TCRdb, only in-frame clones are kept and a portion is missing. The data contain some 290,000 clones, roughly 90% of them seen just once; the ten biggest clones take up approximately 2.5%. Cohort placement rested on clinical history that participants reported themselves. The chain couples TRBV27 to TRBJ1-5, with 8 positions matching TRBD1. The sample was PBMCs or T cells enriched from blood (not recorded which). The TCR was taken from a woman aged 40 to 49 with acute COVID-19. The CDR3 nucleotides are TGTGCCAGCAGTCGGCCAGGGGGCTCAACGGATTTTAGCAATCAGCCCCAGCATTTT. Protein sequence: CASSRPGGSTDFSNQPQHF.